Listed below are T cell receptor beta chains from one sample, sequenced in a study of cytomegalovirus exposure and HLA in healthy donors. Libraries were prepared by immunoSEQ multiplex PCR; TCRdb keeps only in-frame clonotypes and omits some of them. The repertoire holds fewer than 140,000 clones, with about 88% as singletons. The specimen was PBMCs. Receptors were obtained from a woman aged 18-30 years in good health and CMV-seropositive. Each CDR3 is given with its conserved first and last residue. D genes are given only for firm matches. Clone size, where shown, is once, few, many, or a class for clones that have expanded.

clone size | J gene | D gene | V gene | CDR3 DNA | CDR3 protein
NA | TRBJ1-6 | TRBD1 | TRBV19 | TGTGCCAGTAGTGCCCACAGGGGAGATTCACCCCTCCACTTT | CASSAHRGDSPLHF
NA | TRBJ1-4 | TRBD1 | TRBV4-1 | TGCGCCAGCAGCCAAGGATACAGGGGGCCGGATGAAAAACTGTTTTTT | CASSQGYRGPDEKLFF
NA | TRBJ2-2 | NA | TRBV27 | TGTGCCAGCAGTGCACGATTCAGGGCCGGGGAGCTGTTTTTT | CASSARFRAGELFF
NA | TRBJ2-2 | TRBD1 | TRBV2 | TGTGCCAGCAGGGACAGGGACACCGGGGAGCTGTTTTTT | CASRDRDTGELFF
NA | TRBJ1-5 | NA | TRBV7-2 | TGTGCCAGCAGCTTAGGTCGGGCAGGGTGGCAGCCCCAGCATTTT | CASSLGRAGWQPQHF
NA | TRBJ2-5 | TRBD1 | TRBV6-5 | TGTGCCAGCAGCCCGAGACGGACAGGCGCAGAGACCCAGTACTTC | CASSPRRTGAETQYF
NA | TRBJ1-5 | NA | TRBV25-1 | TGTGCCAGCAGCCCGGGGAGCAATCAGCCCCAGCATTTT | CASSPGSNQPQHF
NA | TRBJ1-1 | NA | TRBV25-1 | TGTGCCAGCAGTGCGACAGTGGGCACTGAAGCTTTCTTT | CASSATVGTEAFF
NA | TRBJ1-2 | TRBD1 | TRBV9 | TGTGCCAGCAGCGTAGCATCAGGAAGAGACAGGGCTGGCTACACCTTC | CASSVASGRDRAGYTF
NA | TRBJ1-2 | NA | TRBV5-6 | TGTGCCAGCAGCTTGGTCGGGGGATACTATGGCTACACCTTC | CASSLVGGYYGYTF
once | TRBJ1-5 | TRBD1 | TRBV7-2 | TGTGCCAGCAGCTTGACAGGGGGAAGCAATCAGCCCCAGCATTTT | CASSLTGGSNQPQHF
NA | TRBJ1-1 | NA | TRBV5-5 | TGTGCCAGCAGCTTTCGCGTTCCCGAAGCTTTCTTT | CASSFRVPEAFF
NA | TRBJ2-1 | NA | TRBV11-2 | TGTGCCAGCAGCTTAGGCGGGGCAGGCCTTAACAATGAGCAGTTCTTC | CASSLGGAGLNNEQFF
NA | TRBJ2-3 | TRBD1 | TRBV11-3 | TGTGCCAGCAGCAACCGGGACAGGGCCGGTACGCAGTATTTT | CASSNRDRAGTQYF
NA | TRBJ1-2 | TRBD1 | TRBV10-3 | TGTGCCATCAGTGACACGACAGGGAGCACGAGCTACACCTTC | CAISDTTGSTSYTF
NA | TRBJ2-3 | TRBD2 | TRBV27 | TGTGCCAGCAGTTTCCTAGCGGGGGCCGCAGATACGCAGTATTTT | CASSFLAGAADTQYF
NA | TRBJ2-7 | NA | TRBV2 | TGTGCCAGCATTGGTCTGGGGAGGCGCTACGAGCAGTACTTC | CASIGLGRRYEQYF
NA | TRBJ2-6 | NA | TRBV6-1 | TGTGCCAGCAGTGATAAGTTCGGCTCTGGGGCCAACGTCCTGACTTTC | CASSDKFGSGANVLTF
NA | TRBJ1-2 | TRBD1 | TRBV2 | TGTGCCACGAAATCTGGGACAGGGGATGGCTACACCTTC | CATKSGTGDGYTF
NA | TRBJ1-1 | NA | TRBV7-9 | TGTGCCAGCAGCTTTATTTTTGGTGAGGCTTTCTTT | CASSFIFGEAFF
once | TRBJ2-1 | NA | TRBV20-1 | TGCAGTGCTAGAGACCTCAATGAGCAGTTCTTC | CSARDLNEQFF
NA | TRBJ2-7 | NA | TRBV10-2 | TGCGCCAGCAGTGAGATTTCAGGGCTGCCCTACGAGCAGTACTTC | CASSEISGLPYEQYF